This T cell receptor (beta chain) derives from a study of metastatic and nonmetastatic thyroid tumors. There were no patients who had received any treatment before thyroid surgery. Through MiXCR, TCRdb re-clonotyped the PCR reads. The table includes 35,000 to 50,000 clones, roughly 17% detected once. V was cut by 3 bases and J by 6 bases, with 11 bases left in between. This CDR3 has 14 amino acids. Germline-derived CDR1 and CDR2 are LNHNV and YYDKDF (reference sequence). Many counts were recorded for this clone. This receptor was taken from a female donor with papillary thyroid cancer or a benign thyroid nodule (not recorded which). Some clones in this sample may be carry-over from other donors' samples. This chain links TRBV15 with TRBJ2-2; the D gene is possibly TRBD1 (6 bases). The sample was tumor tissue. The CDR3 DNA reads as TGTGCCACCAGCAGGGACAGAGCTGCCGGGGAGCTGTTTTTT. This codes for CATSRDRAAGELFF.